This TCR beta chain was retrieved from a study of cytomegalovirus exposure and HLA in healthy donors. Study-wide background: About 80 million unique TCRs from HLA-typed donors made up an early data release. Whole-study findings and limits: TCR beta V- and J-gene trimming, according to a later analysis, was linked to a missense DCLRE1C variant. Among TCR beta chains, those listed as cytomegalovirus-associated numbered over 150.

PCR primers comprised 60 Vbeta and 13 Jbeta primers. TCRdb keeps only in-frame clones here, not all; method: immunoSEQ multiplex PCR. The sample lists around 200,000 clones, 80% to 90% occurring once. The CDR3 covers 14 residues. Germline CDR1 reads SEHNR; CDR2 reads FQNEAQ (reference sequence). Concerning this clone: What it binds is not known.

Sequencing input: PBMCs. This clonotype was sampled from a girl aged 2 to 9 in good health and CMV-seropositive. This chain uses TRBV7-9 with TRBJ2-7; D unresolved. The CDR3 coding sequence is TGTTTTTTTTTCAAGCAGAAGGCGGCATACGAGCAGTACTTC. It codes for CFFFKQKAAYEQYF.